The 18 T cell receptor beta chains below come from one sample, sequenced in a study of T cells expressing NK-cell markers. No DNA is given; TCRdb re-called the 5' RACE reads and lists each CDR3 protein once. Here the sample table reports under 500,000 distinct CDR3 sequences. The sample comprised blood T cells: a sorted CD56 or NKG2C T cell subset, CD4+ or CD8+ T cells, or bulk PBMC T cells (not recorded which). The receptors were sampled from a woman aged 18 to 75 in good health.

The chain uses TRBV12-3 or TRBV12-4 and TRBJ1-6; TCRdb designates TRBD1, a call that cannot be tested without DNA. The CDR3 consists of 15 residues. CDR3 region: CASSLVAGINSPLHF.

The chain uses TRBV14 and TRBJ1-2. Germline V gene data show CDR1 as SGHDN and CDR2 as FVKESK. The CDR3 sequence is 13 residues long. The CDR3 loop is CASSPQLNYGYTF.

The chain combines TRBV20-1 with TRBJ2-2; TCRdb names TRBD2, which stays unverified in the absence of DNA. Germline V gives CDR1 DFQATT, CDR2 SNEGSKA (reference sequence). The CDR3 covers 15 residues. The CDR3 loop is CSARDGTSVTGELFF.

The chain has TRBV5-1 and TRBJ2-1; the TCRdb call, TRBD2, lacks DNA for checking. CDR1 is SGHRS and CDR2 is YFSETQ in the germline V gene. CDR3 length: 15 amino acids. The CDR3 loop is CASTTNRGEDNEQFF.

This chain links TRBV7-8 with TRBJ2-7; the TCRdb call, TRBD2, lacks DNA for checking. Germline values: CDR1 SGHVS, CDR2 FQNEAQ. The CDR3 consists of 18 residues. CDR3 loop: CASSYPGTSGRAPYEQYF.

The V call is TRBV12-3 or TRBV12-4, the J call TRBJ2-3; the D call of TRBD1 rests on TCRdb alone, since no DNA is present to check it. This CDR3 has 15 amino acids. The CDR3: CASSFRVSDTDTQYF.

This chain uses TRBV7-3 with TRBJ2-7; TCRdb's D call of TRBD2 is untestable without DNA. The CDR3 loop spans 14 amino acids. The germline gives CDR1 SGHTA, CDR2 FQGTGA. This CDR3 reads CASSFHGLVVEQYF.

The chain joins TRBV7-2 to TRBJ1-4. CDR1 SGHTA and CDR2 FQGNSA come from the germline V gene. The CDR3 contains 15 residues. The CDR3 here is CASSPLRAGDEKLFF.

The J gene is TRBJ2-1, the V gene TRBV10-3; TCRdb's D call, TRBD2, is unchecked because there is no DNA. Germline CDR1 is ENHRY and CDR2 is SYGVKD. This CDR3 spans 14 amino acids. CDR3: CAIKPGLPMDEQFF.

The CDR3 here is CSAGGGSTDTQYF. V is TRBV20-1 and J is TRBJ2-3; TCRdb designates TRBD1, a call that cannot be tested without DNA. This CDR3 spans 13 amino acids. Germline assignment: CDR1 DFQATT and CDR2 SNEGSKA (reference sequence).

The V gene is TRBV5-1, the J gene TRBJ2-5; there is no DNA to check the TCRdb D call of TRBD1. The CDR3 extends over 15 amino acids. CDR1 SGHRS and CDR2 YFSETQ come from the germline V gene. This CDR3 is CASSSSGTGRGTQYF. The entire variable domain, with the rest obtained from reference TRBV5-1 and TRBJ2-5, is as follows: KAGVTQTPRYLIKTRGQQVTLSCSPISGHRSVSWYQQTPGQGLQFLFEYFSETQRNKGNFPGRFSGRQFSNSRSEMNVSTLELGDSALYLCASSSSGTGRGTQYFGPGTRLLVL.

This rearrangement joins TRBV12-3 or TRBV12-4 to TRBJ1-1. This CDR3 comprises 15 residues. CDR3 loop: CASSSQGIGRTEAFF.

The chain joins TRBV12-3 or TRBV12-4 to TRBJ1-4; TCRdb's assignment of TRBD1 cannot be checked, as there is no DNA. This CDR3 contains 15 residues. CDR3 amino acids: CASRPTGGANEKLFF.

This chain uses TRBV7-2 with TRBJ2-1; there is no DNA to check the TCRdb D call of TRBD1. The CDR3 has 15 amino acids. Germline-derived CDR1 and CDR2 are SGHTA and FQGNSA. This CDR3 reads CASITGTVIYNEQFF. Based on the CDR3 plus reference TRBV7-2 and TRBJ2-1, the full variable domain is GAGVSQSPSNKVTEKGKDVELRCDPISGHTALYWYRQSLGQGLEFLIYFQGNSAPDKSGLPSDRFSAERTGGSVSTLTIQRTQQEDSAVYLCASITGTVIYNEQFFGPGTRLTVL.

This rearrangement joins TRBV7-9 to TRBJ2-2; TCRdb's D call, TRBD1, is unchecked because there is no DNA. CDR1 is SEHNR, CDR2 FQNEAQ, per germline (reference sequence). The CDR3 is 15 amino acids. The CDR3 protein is CASGPVRGWPGELFF.

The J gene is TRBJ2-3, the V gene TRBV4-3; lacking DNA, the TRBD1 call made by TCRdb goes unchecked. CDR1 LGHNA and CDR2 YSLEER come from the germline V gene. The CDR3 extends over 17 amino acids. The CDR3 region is CASSLGQGRIGTDTQYF.

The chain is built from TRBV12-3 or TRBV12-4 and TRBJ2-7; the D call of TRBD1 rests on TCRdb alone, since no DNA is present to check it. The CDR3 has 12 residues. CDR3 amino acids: CASSPEGHEQYF.

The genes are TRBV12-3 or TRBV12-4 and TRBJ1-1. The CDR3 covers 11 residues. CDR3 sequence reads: CASSFSPEAFF.